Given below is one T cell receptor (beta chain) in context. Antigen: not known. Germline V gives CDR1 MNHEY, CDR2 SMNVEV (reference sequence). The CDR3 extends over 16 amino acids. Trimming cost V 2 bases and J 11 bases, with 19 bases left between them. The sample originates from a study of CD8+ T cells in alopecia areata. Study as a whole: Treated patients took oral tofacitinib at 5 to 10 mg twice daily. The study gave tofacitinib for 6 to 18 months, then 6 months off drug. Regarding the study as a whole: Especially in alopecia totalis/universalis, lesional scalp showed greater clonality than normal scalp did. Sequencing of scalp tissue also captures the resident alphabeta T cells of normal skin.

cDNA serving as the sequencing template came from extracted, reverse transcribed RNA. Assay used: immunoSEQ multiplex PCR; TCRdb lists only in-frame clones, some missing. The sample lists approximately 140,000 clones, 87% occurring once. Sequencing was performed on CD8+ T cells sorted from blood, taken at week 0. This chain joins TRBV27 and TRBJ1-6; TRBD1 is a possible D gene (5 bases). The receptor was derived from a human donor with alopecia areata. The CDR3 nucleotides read TGTGCCAGCAGTTTAACCCAGAATCGAGGGGTCCCACCCCTCCACTTT. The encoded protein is CASSLTQNRGVPPLHF.